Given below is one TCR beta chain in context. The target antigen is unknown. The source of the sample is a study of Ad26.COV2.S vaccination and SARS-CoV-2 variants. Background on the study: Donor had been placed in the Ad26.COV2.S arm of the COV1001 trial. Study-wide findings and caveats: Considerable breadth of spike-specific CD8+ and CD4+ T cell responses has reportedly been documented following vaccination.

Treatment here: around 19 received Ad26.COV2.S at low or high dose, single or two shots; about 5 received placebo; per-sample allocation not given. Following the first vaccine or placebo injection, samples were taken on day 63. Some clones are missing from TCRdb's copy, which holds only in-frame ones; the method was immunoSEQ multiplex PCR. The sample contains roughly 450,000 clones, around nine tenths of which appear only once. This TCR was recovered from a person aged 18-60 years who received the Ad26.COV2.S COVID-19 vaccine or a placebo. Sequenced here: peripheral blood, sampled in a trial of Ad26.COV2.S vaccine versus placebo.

The CDR3 spells CASSLDRSNTEAFF. In DNA form, the CDR3 reads TGTGCCAGCAGCTTAGACAGGTCGAACACTGAAGCTTTCTTT. V usage is TRBV7-8 and J usage is TRBJ1-1; TRBD1 is a possible D gene (5 bases). The germline V gene encodes CDR1 SGHVS and CDR2 FQNEAQ. This CDR3 is 14 amino acids long. Deletions cut 1 base from V and 1 base from J, with 7 bases between.